This is a list of T cell receptor beta chains from one sample in a study of OX40 agonist ivuxolimab in advanced cancers. Using immunoSEQ multiplex PCR, the repertoire was profiled, and TCRdb retains in-frame clones only, with some absent. Of around 58,000 clones in the sample, 85% to 90% were seen once. The source was CD4+ or CD8+ T cells sorted from blood, collected in a trial of the OX40 agonist ivuxolimab. All receptors come from an adult with an advanced solid tumor such as melanoma, head and neck, liver or kidney cancer. The CDR3 runs from the conserved cysteine through the conserved F or W. D genes are given only for firm matches. A row's size may be missing; if present it is once, few, many or a size class.

-	once	TRBV5-4	TRBJ2-6	TGTGCCAGCAGCAAGGACTTCTCTGGGGCCAACGTCCTGACTTTC	CASSKDFSGANVLTF
-	-	TRBV9	TRBJ2-1	TGTGCCAGCAGCCCCAATATGGGTGAGCAGTTCTTC	CASSPNMGEQFF
-	-	TRBV28	TRBJ1-1	TGTGCCAGCAGTTTAGGGCAGGGGAGGGGAGGCACTGAAGCTTTCTTT	CASSLGQGRGGTEAFF
-	-	TRBV28	TRBJ2-3	TGTGCCAGCACAGGGTTGGATACGCAGTATTTT	CASTGLDTQYF
-	-	TRBV29-1	TRBJ2-1	TGCAGCGTAGGTGGGCTTGAGCAGTTCTTC	CSVGGLEQFF
-	-	TRBV30	TRBJ2-5	TGTGCCTGGAGTTTAGCCCGGTGGGGTGCCAACCAAGAGACCCAGTACTTC	CAWSLARWGANQETQYF
-	-	TRBV7-9	TRBJ2-3	TGTGCCAGCAGCTTAAAACCGGGCTTCACAGATACGCAGTATTTT	CASSLKPGFTDTQYF
-	-	TRBV28	TRBJ1-2	TGTGCCAGCAGGCCGGGACGGATTAACTATGGCTACACCTTC	CASRPGRINYGYTF
TRBD1	-	TRBV5-1	TRBJ2-3	TGCGCCAGCTGGTCGGGACAGGTGGTGGATACGCAGTATTTT	CASWSGQVVDTQYF
-	once	TRBV5-6	TRBJ2-7	TGTGCCAGCAGCCGCGCGTACGAGCAGTACTTC	CASSRAYEQYF
-	-	TRBV28	TRBJ1-5	TGTGCCAGCAGTTTAGCCCAGCCAAATCAGCCCCAGCATTTT	CASSLAQPNQPQHF
-	-	TRBV6-1	TRBJ2-3	TGTGCCAGTTCGCCCCCCCGAGCGGGCACAGATACGCAGTATTTT	CASSPPRAGTDTQYF
-	-	TRBV28	TRBJ2-5	TGTGCCAGCGGTCGGGGAACCCAGTACTTC	CASGRGTQYF
-	-	TRBV19	TRBJ1-5	TGTGCCAGTAGAAAGGCAGAGTATAGCAATCAGCCCCAGCATTTT	CASRKAEYSNQPQHF
-	-	TRBV28	TRBJ1-4	TGTGCCAGCAGTTTAGGTGGAACGAATGAAAAACTGTTTTTT	CASSLGGTNEKLFF
TRBD1	-	TRBV11-2	TRBJ2-7	TGTGCCAGCAGCTCCGGGGTAGACAGGGTTCAATACTTC	CASSSGVDRVQYF
-	-	TRBV7-2	TRBJ2-2	TGTGCCAGCAGCTCCCAGATGGGGGGCACCGGGGAGCTGTTTTTT	CASSSQMGGTGELFF
-	-	TRBV7-2	TRBJ2-3	TGTGCCAGCAGCCGTCTTACGGGGGGCCTTGGCACAGATACGCAGTATTTT	CASSRLTGGLGTDTQYF
-	-	TRBV12-5	TRBJ2-2	TGTGCTAGTAAGGGGGAGAGGTCCGGGGAGCTGTTTTTT	CASKGERSGELFF
-	-	TRBV18	TRBJ2-7	TGTGCCAGCTCACCACCGGTAACCTACGAGCAGTACTTC	CASSPPVTYEQYF
TRBD1	-	TRBV7-2	TRBJ1-4	TGTGCCAGCAGCCGGGACAGGGGGGATGAAAAACTGTTTTTT	CASSRDRGDEKLFF
-	-	TRBV11-2	TRBJ1-5	TGTGCCAGCAGCCGAGCGCGGGGCCAGCCCCAGCATTTT	CASSRARGQPQHF
TRBD1	-	TRBV6-5	TRBJ1-1	TGTGCCAGCAGGACAGGGTCGGTGAACACTGAAGCTTTCTTT	CASRTGSVNTEAFF
TRBD2	few	TRBV12-5	TRBJ2-3	TGTGCTAGTGGTTTGACTAGCGGCGCCTCGGGGGGTACGCAGTATTTT	CASGLTSGASGGTQYF
-	few	TRBV11-3	TRBJ1-2	TGTGCCAGCAGCTTAGACACGGGGGAGGAAAACTATGGCTACACCTTC	CASSLDTGEENYGYTF
-	few	TRBV7-3	TRBJ1-1	TGTGCCAGCAGCCCTACCGGGGAGACCACTGAAGCTTTCTTT	CASSPTGETTEAFF
TRBD2	once	TRBV5-1	TRBJ2-5	TGCGCCAGCAGCCACGCTCCCGGGACTACTTACCAAGAGACCCAGTACTTC	CASSHAPGTTYQETQYF
-	-	TRBV21-1	TRBJ2-2	-	CASSEDSFGAGELFF
TRBD1	few	TRBV6-1	TRBJ2-7	TGTGCCAGCGGACAGGGGGGTATCTACGAGCAGTACTTC	CASGQGGIYEQYF
TRBD1	-	TRBV5-6	TRBJ1-5	TGTGCCAGCAGCCCCGGGCAGGGGGACAATCAGCCCCAGCATTTT	CASSPGQGDNQPQHF
-	-	TRBV6-5	TRBJ1-3	TGTGCCAGCAGTTCAGACAGCAGAAACACCATATATTTT	CASSSDSRNTIYF
-	few	TRBV11-3	TRBJ2-2	TGTGCCAGCAGCTCCCGCACCGGGGAGCTGTTTTTT	CASSSRTGELFF
-	-	TRBV18	TRBJ1-5	TGTGCCAGCTCACCAGGGTTGAGCAATCAGCCCCAGCATTTT	CASSPGLSNQPQHF
-	-	TRBV4-1	TRBJ2-7	TGCGCCAGCAGCCGGGGGTCTCAGGGGGGGACCTACGAGCAGTACTTC	CASSRGSQGGTYEQYF
-	-	TRBV5-6	TRBJ1-1	TGTGCCAGCAGTTCTGTAAAAGGGGCGGGTAAGAACACTGAAGCTTTCTTT	CASSSVKGAGKNTEAFF
TRBD2	-	TRBV5-5	TRBJ2-5	TGTGCCAGCAGCTTGTCGGCTAGCGGGGGGTGGGAGACCCAGTACTTC	CASSLSASGGWETQYF
-	-	TRBV6-5	TRBJ1-5	TGTGCCAGCAGTTACAGGCGGGGGAACAATCAGCCCCAGCATTTT	CASSYRRGNNQPQHF
-	-	TRBV5-1	TRBJ2-3	TGCGCCAGCAGCTTGGGGGGGGACACAGATACGCAGTATTTT	CASSLGGDTDTQYF